This TCR beta chain was retrieved from a study of human T cells and chemical hapten exposure. Study-wide points: The number of TCRs above 1 in 1000 frequency did not change after DPC sensitization.

The CDR3 spans 18 residues. The trim removed 3 bases at V and 4 bases at J, leaving 15 bases unmatched. Germline CDR1 is MDHEN and CDR2 is SYDVKM. The time point is: healthy volunteer bleed at 6 weeks. Total RNA was extracted from unfractionated whole blood. Attachment of unique molecular identifiers to individual cDNA molecules was performed in the library. Original processing notes: Samples ranged from roughly 20,000 to 700,000 TCRs, with a median of roughly 96,000. TCRdb used MiXCR to reprocess the RACE reads, holding one entry per CDR3 protein. The authors' filters were not applied to this entry. The data hold fewer than 85,000 distinct CDR3 sequences, with about 9.2% observed a single time. Remarks on this clonotype: Its antigen is unknown. With a much larger clone just one base away, this may be a read error.

This TCR derives from a female donor in good health. Some clones in this sample may be carry-over from other donors' samples. Material: whole blood. V and J are TRBV28 and TRBJ2-3; TRBD2 matches 8 bases. The CDR3 protein is CASSFILRRGTSSDTQYF. The CDR3 DNA reads as TGTGCCAGCAGTTTCATACTCCGACGGGGGACTAGTTCAGATACGCAGTATTTT.